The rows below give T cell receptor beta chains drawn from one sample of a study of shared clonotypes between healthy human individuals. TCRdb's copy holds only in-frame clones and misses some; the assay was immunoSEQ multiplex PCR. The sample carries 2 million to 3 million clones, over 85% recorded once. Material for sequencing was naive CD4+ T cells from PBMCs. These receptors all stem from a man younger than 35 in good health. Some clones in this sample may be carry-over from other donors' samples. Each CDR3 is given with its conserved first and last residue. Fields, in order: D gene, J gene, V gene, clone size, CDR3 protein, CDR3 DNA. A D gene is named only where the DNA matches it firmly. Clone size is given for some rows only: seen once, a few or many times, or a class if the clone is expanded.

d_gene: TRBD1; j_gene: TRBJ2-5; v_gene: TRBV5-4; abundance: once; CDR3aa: CASSLGRDREETQYF; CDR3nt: TGTGCCAGCAGCCTGGGCCGGGACAGGGAAGAGACCCAGTACTTC
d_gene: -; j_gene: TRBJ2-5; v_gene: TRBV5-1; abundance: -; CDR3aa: CASSSETGSWETQYF; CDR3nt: TGCGCCAGCAGCTCTGAGACAGGCTCGTGGGAGACCCAGTACTTC
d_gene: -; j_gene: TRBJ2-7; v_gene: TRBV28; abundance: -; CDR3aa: CASSSSAGPYEQYF; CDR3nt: TGTGCCAGCAGTTCATCGGCAGGGCCTTACGAGCAGTACTTC
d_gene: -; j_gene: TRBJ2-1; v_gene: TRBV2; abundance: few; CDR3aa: CASSGWNEQFF; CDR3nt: TGTGCCAGCAGCGGGTGGAATGAGCAGTTCTTC
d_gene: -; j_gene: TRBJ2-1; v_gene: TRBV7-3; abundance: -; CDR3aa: CASSAWPSNYNEQFF; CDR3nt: TGTGCCAGCAGCGCGTGGCCATCAAACTACAATGAGCAGTTCTTC
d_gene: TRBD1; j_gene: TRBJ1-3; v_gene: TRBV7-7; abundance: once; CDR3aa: CASSLAGQPGNTIYF; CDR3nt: TGTGCCAGCAGCTTAGCGGGACAGCCCGGAAACACCATATATTTT
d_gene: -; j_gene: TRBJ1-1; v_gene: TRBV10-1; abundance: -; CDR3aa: CATVRGPYTEAFF; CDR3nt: TGCGCCACCGTCAGGGGCCCTTACACTGAAGCTTTCTTT
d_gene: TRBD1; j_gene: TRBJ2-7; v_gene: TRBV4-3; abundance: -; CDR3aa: CASSQESGGEQYF; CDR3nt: TGCGCCAGCAGCCAAGAGTCAGGGGGCGAGCAGTACTTC
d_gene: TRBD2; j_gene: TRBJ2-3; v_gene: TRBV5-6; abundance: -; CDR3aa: CASRDGRANTDTQYF; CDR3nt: TGTGCCAGCAGGGACGGGAGGGCAAATACAGATACGCAGTATTTT
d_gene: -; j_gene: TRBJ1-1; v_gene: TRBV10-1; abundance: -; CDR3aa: CASSESNRHGGMGTEAFF; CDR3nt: TGCGCCAGCAGTGAGTCAAATAGACACGGGGGGATGGGGACTGAAGCTTTCTTT
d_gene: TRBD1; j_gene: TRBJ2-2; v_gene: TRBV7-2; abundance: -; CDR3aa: CASSLGDRRGTGELFF; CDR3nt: TGTGCCAGCAGCTTAGGGGACAGGAGAGGCACCGGGGAGCTGTTTTTT
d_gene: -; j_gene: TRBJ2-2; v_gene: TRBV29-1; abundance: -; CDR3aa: CSVSRGITGELFF; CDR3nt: TGCAGCGTGAGCCGGGGAATAACCGGGGAGCTGTTTTTT
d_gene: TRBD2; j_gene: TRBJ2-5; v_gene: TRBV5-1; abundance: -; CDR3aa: CASSFSGGGETQYF; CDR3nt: TGCGCCAGCAGCTTTTCGGGAGGAGGTGAGACCCAGTACTTC
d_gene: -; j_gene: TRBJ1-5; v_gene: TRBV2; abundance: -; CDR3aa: CASSGGPMSNQPQHF; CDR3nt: TGTGCCAGCAGTGGGGGACCGATGAGCAATCAGCCCCAGCATTTT
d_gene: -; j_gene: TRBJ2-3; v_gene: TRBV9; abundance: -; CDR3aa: CASSVEQRRGDTQYF; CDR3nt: TGTGCCAGCAGCGTAGAGCAGCGGCGCGGGGATACGCAGTATTTT
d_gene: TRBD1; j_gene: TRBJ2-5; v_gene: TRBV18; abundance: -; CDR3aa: CASSLSTGGEETQYF; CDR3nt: TGTGCCAGCTCACTATCGACAGGGGGAGAAGAGACCCAGTACTTC
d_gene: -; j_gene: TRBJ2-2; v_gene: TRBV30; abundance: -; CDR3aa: CAWSLGTQRTGELFF; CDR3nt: TGTGCCTGGAGCTTAGGGACACAGCGCACCGGGGAGCTGTTTTTT
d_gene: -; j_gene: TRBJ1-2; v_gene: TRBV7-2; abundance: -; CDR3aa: CASSLARVSLNGYTF; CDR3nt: TGTGCCAGCAGCTTAGCCCGGGTATCACTAAATGGCTACACCTTC
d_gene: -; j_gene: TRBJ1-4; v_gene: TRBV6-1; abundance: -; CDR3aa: CASSRFSNEKLFF; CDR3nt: TGTGCCAGCAGCAGGTTTTCTAATGAAAAACTGTTTTTT
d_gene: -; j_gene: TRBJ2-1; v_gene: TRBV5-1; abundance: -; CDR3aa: CASSLAAPRPGRYNEQFF; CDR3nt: TGCGCCAGCAGCTTGGCCGCTCCCCGACCTGGTAGATACAATGAGCAGTTCTTC
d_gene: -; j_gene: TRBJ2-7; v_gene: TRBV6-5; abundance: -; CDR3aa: CASSYSGTPHEQYF; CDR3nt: TGTGCCAGCAGTTACTCGGGAACCCCTCACGAGCAGTACTTC
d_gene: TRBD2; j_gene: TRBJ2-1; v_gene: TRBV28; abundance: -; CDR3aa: CASTSKLPWASGRYNEQFF; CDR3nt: TGTGCCAGCACTTCGAAACTACCGTGGGCTAGCGGGAGGTACAATGAGCAGTTCTTC